This is a list of T cell receptor beta chains from one sample in a study of cytomegalovirus exposure and HLA in healthy donors. Profiling relied on immunoSEQ multiplex PCR, and the TCRdb table lists in-frame clones only, not all of them. The sample yields over 100,000 clones, roughly 83% seen once. Sequencing was done on a sample of PBMCs. Receptors were obtained from a middle-aged man in good health and CMV-seronegative. Each CDR3 is given with its conserved first and last residue. D genes are given only for firm matches. For some rows the clone size is stated as once, few or many, or as a class when expanded; others skip it.

D | size | J | V | CDR3 | DNA
TRBD1 | . | TRBJ1-6 | TRBV11-3 | CASSLDSWGQGERISPLHF | TGTGCCAGCAGCTTAGACTCCTGGGGACAGGGAGAGAGAATTTCACCCCTCCACTTT
TRBD1 | . | TRBJ1-1 | TRBV28 | CASSPSPGQGNEAFF | TGTGCCAGCAGTCCGAGCCCGGGACAGGGTAATGAAGCTTTCTTT
TRBD2 | . | TRBJ2-2 | TRBV11-2 | CASSFSAGEVTGELFF | TGTGCCAGCAGCTTTTCAGCGGGAGAGGTCACCGGGGAGCTGTTTTTT
TRBD1 | . | TRBJ1-1 | TRBV9 | CASSTRAPSTAGRGLRNTEAFF | TGTGCCAGCAGCACTCGAGCGCCCTCTACGGCGGGCAGGGGGCTTAGGAACACTGAAGCTTTCTTT
TRBD1 | once | TRBJ2-7 | TRBV27 | CASSQTGTVSYEQYF | TGTGCCAGCAGCCAGACCGGGACAGTCTCCTACGAGCAGTACTTC
. | . | TRBJ1-5 | TRBV6-1 | CASQAGSNQPQHF | TGTGCCAGCCAGGCCGGCAGTAATCAGCCCCAGCATTTT
TRBD1 | . | TRBJ2-2 | TRBV27 | CASSPRQGGELFF | TGTGCCAGCAGCCCTCGACAGGGGGGGGAGCTGTTTTTT
. | once | TRBJ2-4 | TRBV19 | CASSSFSSERPSLAKNIQYF | TGTGCCAGTAGTAGCTTCTCCAGCGAGAGGCCATCCCTAGCCAAAAACATTCAGTACTTC
TRBD1 | . | TRBJ2-7 | TRBV5-6 | CASSSTTSSPGTVGHEQYF | TGTGCCAGCAGCTCTACTACTTCTTCCCCAGGGACAGTCGGCCACGAGCAGTACTTC
TRBD1 | . | TRBJ1-2 | TRBV11-1 | CASSHTGGGYTF | TGTGCCAGCAGCCATACAGGGGGAGGCTACACCTTC
. | . | TRBJ2-7 | TRBV5-1 | CASSLIAGSYEQYF | TGCGCCAGCAGCTTGATCGCAGGCTCCTACGAGCAGTACTTC
. | . | TRBJ2-1 | TRBV10-2 | CASSENSRLFNEQFF | TGCGCCAGCAGTGAGAACTCTCGACTGTTTAATGAGCAGTTCTTC
. | few | TRBJ2-3 | TRBV6-5 | CASSYDRAARTDTQYF | TGTGCCAGCAGTTACGATAGAGCGGCCCGCACAGATACGCAGTATTTT
TRBD1 | . | TRBJ2-5 | TRBV5-6 | CASSLALGGRETQYF | TGTGCCAGCAGCTTGGCCCTAGGGGGCCGGGAGACCCAGTACTTC
. | . | TRBJ1-1 | TRBV23-1 | CASSQSSGQGGTEAFF | TGCGCCAGCAGTCAATCCTCGGGCCAGGGAGGGACTGAAGCTTTCTTT
TRBD1 | . | TRBJ2-7 | TRBV7-2 | CASSFNGGQQYEQYF | TGTGCCAGCAGCTTTAATGGGGGACAGCAATACGAGCAGTACTTC
. | . | TRBJ2-7 | TRBV2 | CASRAQLGLNYEQYF | TGTGCCAGCAGAGCCCAACTGGGACTTAACTACGAGCAGTACTTC
TRBD1 | . | TRBJ1-5 | TRBV7-2 | CASSNPSGTGFQPQHF | TGTGCCAGCAGCAACCCATCCGGGACAGGGTTTCAGCCCCAGCATTTT
. | . | TRBJ2-2 | TRBV5-1 | CASSTYSSRELFF | TGCGCCAGCAGCACCTACTCCTCCCGGGAGCTGTTTTTT
TRBD1 | . | TRBJ2-6 | TRBV5-4 | CASSIQGASGANVLTF | TGTGCCAGCAGCATCCAGGGGGCGTCGGGGGCCAACGTCCTGACTTTC
. | . | TRBJ1-1 | TRBV7-2 | CASSRQVGSEAFF | TGTGCCAGCAGCCGACAGGTTGGCTCTGAAGCTTTCTTT
TRBD1 | . | TRBJ1-5 | TRBV7-2 | CASSITGGEGQPQHF | TGTGCCAGCAGCATAACAGGGGGCGAAGGTCAGCCCCAGCATTTT
TRBD2 | . | TRBJ2-7 | TRBV29-1 | CSVEGGRDYYEQYF | TGCAGCGTTGAAGGGGGCAGGGACTACTACGAGCAGTACTTC
. | once | TRBJ1-1 | TRBV10-3 | CAIKGRSGGLNTEAFF | TGTGCCATAAAGGGTCGTTCGGGGGGGCTGAACACTGAAGCTTTCTTT
. | . | TRBJ2-1 | TRBV7-2 | CASSSRGGGSYNEQFF | TGTGCCAGCAGCAGCAGGGGAGGGGGCTCCTACAATGAGCAGTTCTTC
TRBD1 | . | TRBJ1-6 | TRBV5-1 | CASSPGTGSSYNSPLHF | TGCGCCAGCAGCCCGGGGACAGGGAGCTCCTATAATTCACCCCTCCACTTT
TRBD1 | . | TRBJ2-3 | TRBV5-1 | CASSLAPTGGADTQYF | TGCGCCAGCAGCTTGGCCCCGACAGGGGGCGCAGATACGCAGTATTTT
. | few | TRBJ2-7 | TRBV25-1 | CASRGDSGHEQYF | TGTGCCAGCAGGGGGGACTCCGGCCACGAGCAGTACTTC
. | . | TRBJ1-2 | TRBV28 | CASTRSGLNYGYTF | TGTGCCAGCACGAGGTCAGGGCTTAACTATGGCTACACCTTC
TRBD1 | . | TRBJ1-2 | TRBV18 | CASSPLGQGARLGYTF | TGTGCCAGCTCACCACTAGGACAGGGGGCGCGGCTTGGCTACACCTTC
TRBD2 | . | TRBJ2-1 | TRBV9 | CASSALAGGPESYNEQFF | TGTGCCAGCAGCGCGCTAGCGGGAGGGCCCGAGTCCTACAATGAGCAGTTCTTC
. | few | TRBJ2-7 | TRBV20-1 | CSATPGHEQYF | TGCAGTGCTACCCCAGGCCACGAGCAGTACTTC
. | . | TRBJ2-2 | TRBV5-4 | CASSSTWTAELFF | TGTGCCAGCAGCTCAACTTGGACAGCCGAGCTGTTTTTT
TRBD1 | . | TRBJ2-2 | TRBV4-2 | CASSHPGQGRPGELFF | TGTGCCAGCAGCCATCCGGGACAGGGTCGTCCCGGGGAGCTGTTTTTT
TRBD1 | . | TRBJ2-7 | TRBV4-2 | CASSQAGTEYEQYF | TGTGCCAGCAGCCAGGCCGGGACAGAATACGAGCAGTACTTC
. | . | TRBJ1-5 | TRBV28 | CASSFWQNNQPQHF | TGTGCCAGCAGTTTTTGGCAGAACAATCAGCCCCAGCATTTT
TRBD1 | . | TRBJ1-3 | TRBV19 | CASMDPGTGSSGNTIYF | TGTGCCAGTATGGACCCGGGGACAGGGAGCTCTGGAAACACCATATATTTT
. | . | TRBJ1-6 | TRBV27 | CASSLSSSYNSPLHF | TGTGCCAGCAGTTTATCGAGCTCCTATAATTCACCCCTCCACTTT
TRBD2 | . | TRBJ2-5 | TRBV6-1 | CASSGSGNKETQYF | TGTGCCAGCAGTGGGAGCGGGAACAAAGAGACCCAGTACTTC
TRBD1 | . | TRBJ2-2 | TRBV7-2 | CASSYAGGGSGELFF | TGTGCCAGCAGCTACGCAGGGGGCGGATCCGGGGAGCTGTTTTTT
TRBD2 | . | TRBJ2-3 | TRBV11-3 | CASSPRTSGRAVDTQYF | TGTGCCAGCAGCCCCCGGACTAGCGGGAGGGCGGTAGATACGCAGTATTTT
TRBD2 | . | TRBJ2-7 | TRBV6-5 | CASSPRSGAAYEQYF | TGTGCCAGCAGTCCCCGTAGCGGGGCCGCTTACGAGCAGTACTTC
. | . | TRBJ2-5 | TRBV2 | CASSEGPQYF | TGTGCCAGCAGTGAGGGGCCCCAGTACTTC
TRBD1 | few | TRBJ1-4 | TRBV11-2 | CASSFGTGIDEKLFF | TGTGCCAGCAGCTTCGGGACAGGGATCGATGAAAAACTGTTTTTT
TRBD2 | once | TRBJ2-5 | TRBV28 | CASSLTPGGETQYF | TGTGCCAGCAGTTTGACCCCCGGGGGGGAGACCCAGTACTTC
. | . | TRBJ2-1 | TRBV7-6 | CASSLGGGSVNEQFF | TGTGCCAGCAGCTTAGGTGGCGGTTCAGTCAATGAGCAGTTCTTC
TRBD1 | . | TRBJ2-7 | TRBV7-3 | CASSLNRGNDEQYF | TGTGCCAGCAGCCTCAACAGGGGAAACGACGAGCAGTACTTC
. | . | TRBJ1-1 | TRBV15 | CATSPRRGTEAFF | TGTGCCACCAGCCCCCGCCGGGGGACTGAAGCTTTCTTT
TRBD1 | . | TRBJ2-1 | TRBV9 | CASSVTGVEQFF | TGTGCCAGCAGCGTTACAGGGGTTGAGCAGTTCTTC
TRBD2 | . | TRBJ2-1 | TRBV4-3 | CASSQRPGGGPSNEQFF | TGCGCCAGCAGCCAGCGACCGGGGGGAGGGCCGAGCAATGAGCAGTTCTTC
. | . | TRBJ1-4 | TRBV19 | CASKMQGPTNEKLFF | TGTGCCAGTAAGATGCAGGGGCCGACTAATGAAAAACTGTTTTTT
TRBD1 | . | TRBJ2-2 | TRBV9 | CASGRTGGASRAGELFF | TGTGCCAGCGGCAGGACAGGGGGCGCGAGTAGGGCCGGGGAGCTGTTTTTT